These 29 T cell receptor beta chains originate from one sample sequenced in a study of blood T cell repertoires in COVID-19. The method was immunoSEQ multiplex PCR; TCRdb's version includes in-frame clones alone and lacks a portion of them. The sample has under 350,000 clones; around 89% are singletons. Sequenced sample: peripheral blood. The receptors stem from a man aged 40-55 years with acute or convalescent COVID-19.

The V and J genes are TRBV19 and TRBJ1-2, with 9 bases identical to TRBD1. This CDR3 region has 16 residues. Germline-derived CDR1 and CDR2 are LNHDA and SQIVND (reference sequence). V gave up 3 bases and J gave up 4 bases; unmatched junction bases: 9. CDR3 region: CASSMPTGTGFYGYTF. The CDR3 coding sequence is TGTGCCAGTAGTATGCCGACCGGGACAGGGTTCTATGGCTACACCTTC.

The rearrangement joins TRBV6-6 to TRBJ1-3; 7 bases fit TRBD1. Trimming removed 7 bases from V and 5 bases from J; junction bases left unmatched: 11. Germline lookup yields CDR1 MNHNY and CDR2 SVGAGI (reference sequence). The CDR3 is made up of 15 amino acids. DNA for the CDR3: TGTGCCAGCACCTATGGCCAGGGGGAAAGAAACACCATATATTTT. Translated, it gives CASTYGQGERNTIYF.

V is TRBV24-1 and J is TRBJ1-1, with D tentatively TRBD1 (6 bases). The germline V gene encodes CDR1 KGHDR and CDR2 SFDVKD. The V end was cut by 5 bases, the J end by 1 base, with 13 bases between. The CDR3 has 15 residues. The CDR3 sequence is CATSARGAGNTEAFF. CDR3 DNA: TGTGCCACCAGTGCCCGGGGGGCGGGGAACACTGAAGCTTTCTTT.

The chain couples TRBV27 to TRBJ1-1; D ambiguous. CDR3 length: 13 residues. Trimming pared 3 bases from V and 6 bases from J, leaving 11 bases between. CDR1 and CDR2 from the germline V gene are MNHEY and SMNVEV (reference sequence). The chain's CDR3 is CASSFSDGAEAFF. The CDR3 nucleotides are TGTGCCAGCAGTTTCTCCGACGGGGCTGAAGCTTTCTTT.

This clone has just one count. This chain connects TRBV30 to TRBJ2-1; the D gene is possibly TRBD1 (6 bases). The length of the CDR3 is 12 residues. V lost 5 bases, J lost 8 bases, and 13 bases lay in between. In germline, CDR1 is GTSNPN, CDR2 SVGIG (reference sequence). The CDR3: CAWRTDRYEQFF. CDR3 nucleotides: TGTGCCTGGCGGACAGACAGGTATGAGCAGTTCTTC. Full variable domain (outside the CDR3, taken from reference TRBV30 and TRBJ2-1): SQTIHQWPATLVQPVGSPLSLECTVEGTSNPNLYWYRQAAGRGLQLLFYSVGIGQISSEVPQNLSASRPQDRQFILSSKKLLLSDSGFYLCAWRTDRYEQFFGPGTRLTVL.

CDR3 bases: TGCGCCAGCAGCTTGGCCCCCCAGGTGAATGGCTACACCTTC. Amino acids: CASSLAPQVNGYTF. The genes are TRBV5-1 and TRBJ1-2; no clear D gene. This CDR3 has 14 amino acids. V lost 0 bases and J 6 bases, leaving 12 bases between the germline ends. The germline gives CDR1 SGHRS, CDR2 YFSETQ. Full variable domain (outside the CDR3, taken from reference TRBV5-1 and TRBJ1-2): KAGVTQTPRYLIKTRGQQVTLSCSPISGHRSVSWYQQTPGQGLQFLFEYFSETQRNKGNFPGRFSGRQFSNSRSEMNVSTLELGDSALYLCASSLAPQVNGYTFGSGTRLTVV.

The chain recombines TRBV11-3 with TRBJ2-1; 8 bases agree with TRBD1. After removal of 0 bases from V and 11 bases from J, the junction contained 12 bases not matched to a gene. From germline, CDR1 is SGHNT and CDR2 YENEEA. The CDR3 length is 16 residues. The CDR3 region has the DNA TGTGCCAGCAGCTTAGAGGGGAGAGGGACAGGTTTTAAGCAGTTCTTC. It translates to CASSLEGRGTGFKQFF.

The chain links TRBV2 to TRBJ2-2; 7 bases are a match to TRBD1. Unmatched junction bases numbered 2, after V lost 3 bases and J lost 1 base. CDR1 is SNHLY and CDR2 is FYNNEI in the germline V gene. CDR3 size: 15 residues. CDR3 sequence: CASSDRGMNTGELFF. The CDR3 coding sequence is TGTGCCAGCAGTGACAGGGGGATGAACACCGGGGAGCTGTTTTTT. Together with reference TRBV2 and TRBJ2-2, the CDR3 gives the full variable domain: EPEVTQTPSHQVTQMGQEVILRCVPISNHLYFYWYRQILGQKVEFLVSFYNNEISEKSEIFDDQFSVERPDGSNFTLKIRSTKLEDSAMYFCASSDRGMNTGELFFGEGSRLTVL.

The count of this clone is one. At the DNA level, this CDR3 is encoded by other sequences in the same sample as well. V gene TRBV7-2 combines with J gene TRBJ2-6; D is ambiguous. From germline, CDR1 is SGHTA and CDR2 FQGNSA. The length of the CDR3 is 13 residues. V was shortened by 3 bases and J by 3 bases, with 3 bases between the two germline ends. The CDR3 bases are TGTGCCAGCAGCTTTAATGGGGCCAACGTCCTGACTTTC. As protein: CASSFNGANVLTF.

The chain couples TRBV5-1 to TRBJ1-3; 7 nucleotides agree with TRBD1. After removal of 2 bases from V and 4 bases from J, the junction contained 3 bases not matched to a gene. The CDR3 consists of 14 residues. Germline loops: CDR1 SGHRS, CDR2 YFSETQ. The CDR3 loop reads CASSFSGQGNTIYF. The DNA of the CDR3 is TGCGCCAGCAGCTTTTCGGGACAGGGAAACACCATATATTTT.

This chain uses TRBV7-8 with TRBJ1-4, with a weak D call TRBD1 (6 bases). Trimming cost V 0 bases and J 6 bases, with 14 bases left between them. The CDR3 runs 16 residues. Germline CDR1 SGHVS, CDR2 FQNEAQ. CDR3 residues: CASSLAFAGVYEKLFF. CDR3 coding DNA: TGTGCCAGCAGCTTAGCGTTTGCAGGGGTTTATGAAAAACTGTTTTTT.

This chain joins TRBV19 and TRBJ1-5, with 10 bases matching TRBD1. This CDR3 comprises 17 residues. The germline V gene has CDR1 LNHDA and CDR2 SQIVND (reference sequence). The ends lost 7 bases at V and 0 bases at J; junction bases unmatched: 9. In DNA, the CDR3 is TGTGCCAGTAAGGGACAGGGGTTGTGGGTTAGCAATCAGCCCCAGCATTTT. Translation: CASKGQGLWVSNQPQHF.

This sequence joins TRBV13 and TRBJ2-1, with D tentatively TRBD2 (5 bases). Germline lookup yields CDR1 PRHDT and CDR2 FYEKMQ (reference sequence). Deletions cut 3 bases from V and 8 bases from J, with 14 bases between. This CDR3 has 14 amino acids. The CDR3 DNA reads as TGTGCCAGCAGCTTCTTCCGGCGGGCGGATGAGCAGTTCTTC. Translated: CASSFFRRADEQFF.

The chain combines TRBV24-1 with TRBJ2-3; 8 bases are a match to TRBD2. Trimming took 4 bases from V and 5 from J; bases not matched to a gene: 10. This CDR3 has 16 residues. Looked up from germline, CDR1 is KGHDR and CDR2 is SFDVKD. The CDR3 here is CATSDPGLASGDTQYF. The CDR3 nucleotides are TGTGCCACCAGTGACCCCGGACTAGCCTCCGGAGATACGCAGTATTTT.

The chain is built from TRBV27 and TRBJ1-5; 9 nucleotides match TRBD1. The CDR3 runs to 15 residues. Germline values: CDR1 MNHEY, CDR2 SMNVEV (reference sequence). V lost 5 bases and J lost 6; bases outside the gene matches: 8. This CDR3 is CASSPGTGLGQPQHF. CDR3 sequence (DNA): TGTGCCAGCAGTCCCGGGACAGGGTTGGGTCAGCCCCAGCATTTT.

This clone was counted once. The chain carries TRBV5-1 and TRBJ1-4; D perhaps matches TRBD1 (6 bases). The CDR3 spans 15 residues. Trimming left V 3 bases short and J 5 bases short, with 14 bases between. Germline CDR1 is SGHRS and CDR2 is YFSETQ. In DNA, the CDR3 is TGCGCCAGCAGCTACGGACAGAGCCTAAATGAAAAACTGTTTTTT. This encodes CASSYGQSLNEKLFF.

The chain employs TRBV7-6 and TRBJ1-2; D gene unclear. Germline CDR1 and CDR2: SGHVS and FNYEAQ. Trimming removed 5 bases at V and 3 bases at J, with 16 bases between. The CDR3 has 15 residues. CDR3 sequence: CASSPTGGADYGYTF. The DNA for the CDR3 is TGTGCCAGCAGCCCCACGGGTGGCGCTGACTATGGCTACACCTTC.

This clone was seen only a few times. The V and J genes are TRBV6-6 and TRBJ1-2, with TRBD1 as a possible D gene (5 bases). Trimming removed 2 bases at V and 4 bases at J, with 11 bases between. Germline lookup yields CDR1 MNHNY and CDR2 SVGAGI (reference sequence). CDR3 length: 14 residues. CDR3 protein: CASSYPTGIYGYTF. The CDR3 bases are TGTGCCAGCAGTTACCCCACAGGCATCTATGGCTACACCTTC.

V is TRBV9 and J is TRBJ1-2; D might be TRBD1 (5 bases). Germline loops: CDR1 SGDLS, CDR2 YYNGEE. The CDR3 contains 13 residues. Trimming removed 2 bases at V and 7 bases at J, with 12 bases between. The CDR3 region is CASSVTGVGGYTF. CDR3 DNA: TGTGCCAGCAGCGTTACAGGTGTGGGTGGCTACACCTTC.

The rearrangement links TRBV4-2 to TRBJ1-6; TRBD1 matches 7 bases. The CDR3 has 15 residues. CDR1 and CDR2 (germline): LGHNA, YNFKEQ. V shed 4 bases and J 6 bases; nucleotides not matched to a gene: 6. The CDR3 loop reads CASSPLRDSNSPLHF. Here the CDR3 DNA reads TGTGCCAGCAGCCCCCTCAGGGACAGTAATTCACCCCTCCACTTT.

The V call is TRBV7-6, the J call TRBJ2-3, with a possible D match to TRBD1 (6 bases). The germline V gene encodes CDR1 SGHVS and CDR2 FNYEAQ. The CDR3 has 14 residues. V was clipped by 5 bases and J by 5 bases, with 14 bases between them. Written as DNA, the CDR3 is TGTGCCAGCAGCCCAGGGGTGAGAGGAGATACGCAGTATTTT. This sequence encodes CASSPGVRGDTQYF.

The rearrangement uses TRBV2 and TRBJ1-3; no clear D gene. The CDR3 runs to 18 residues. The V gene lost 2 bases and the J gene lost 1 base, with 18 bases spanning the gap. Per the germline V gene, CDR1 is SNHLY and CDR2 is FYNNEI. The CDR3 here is CASSENPPGAKSGNTIYF. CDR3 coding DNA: TGTGCCAGCAGTGAAAACCCTCCAGGTGCCAAGTCTGGAAACACCATATATTTT.

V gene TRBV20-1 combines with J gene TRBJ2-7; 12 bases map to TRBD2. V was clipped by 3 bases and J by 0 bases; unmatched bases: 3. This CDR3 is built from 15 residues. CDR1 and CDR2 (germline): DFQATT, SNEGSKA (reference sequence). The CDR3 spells CSASRLAGDSYEQYF. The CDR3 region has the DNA TGCAGTGCTAGTCGACTAGCGGGGGACTCCTACGAGCAGTACTTC.

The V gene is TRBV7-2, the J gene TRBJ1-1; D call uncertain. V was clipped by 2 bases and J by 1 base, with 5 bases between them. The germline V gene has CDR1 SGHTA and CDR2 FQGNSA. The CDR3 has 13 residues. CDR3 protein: CASSLYGNTEAFF. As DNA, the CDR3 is TGTGCCAGCAGCTTATACGGGAACACTGAAGCTTTCTTT.

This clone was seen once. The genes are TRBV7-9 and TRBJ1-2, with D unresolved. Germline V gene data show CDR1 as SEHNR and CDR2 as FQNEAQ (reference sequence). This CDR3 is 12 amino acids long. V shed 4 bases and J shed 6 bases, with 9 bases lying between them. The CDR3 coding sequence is TGTGCCAGCAGCTCAAGAACAAATGGCTACACCTTC. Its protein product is CASSSRTNGYTF. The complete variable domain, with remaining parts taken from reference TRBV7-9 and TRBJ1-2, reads DTGVSQNPRHKITKRGQNVTFRCDPISEHNRLYWYRQTLGQGPEFLTYFQNEAQLEKSRLLSDRFSAERPKGSFSTLEIQRTEQGDSAMYLCASSSRTNGYTFGSGTRLTVV.

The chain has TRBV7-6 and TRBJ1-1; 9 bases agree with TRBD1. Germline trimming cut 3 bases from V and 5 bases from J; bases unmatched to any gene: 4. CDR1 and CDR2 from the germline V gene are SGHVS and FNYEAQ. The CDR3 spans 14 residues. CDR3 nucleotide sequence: TGTGCCAGCAGCTTGACAGGGGGATTAACTGAAGCTTTCTTT. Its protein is CASSLTGGLTEAFF.

CDR3 in amino acids: CAWGDRAPNYGYTF. The DNA of the CDR3 is TGTGCCTGGGGAGACAGGGCTCCTAACTATGGCTACACCTTC. The chain carries TRBV30 and TRBJ1-2, with TRBD1 matching 7 bases. V gave up 5 bases and J gave up 0 bases; unmatched junction bases: 6. This CDR3 is built from 14 residues. Germline V gene data show CDR1 as GTSNPN and CDR2 as SVGIG (reference sequence).

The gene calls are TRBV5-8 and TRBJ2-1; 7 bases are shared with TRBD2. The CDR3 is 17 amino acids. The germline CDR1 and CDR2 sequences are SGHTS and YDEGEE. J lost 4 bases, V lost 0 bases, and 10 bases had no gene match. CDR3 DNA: TGTGCCAGCAGCTTGGGTAGCAGAGCGGGGTCTTACAATGAGCAGTTCTTC. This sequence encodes CASSLGSRAGSYNEQFF.

The CDR3 region has the DNA TGTGCCACCACACGGGTCCCCGGGGAGCTGTTTTTT. Its protein is CATTRVPGELFF. This chain uses TRBV2 with TRBJ2-2; unclear D gene. Trimming stripped 10 bases from V and 6 bases from J, with 12 bases between. The germline gives CDR1 SNHLY, CDR2 FYNNEI. This CDR3 has 12 amino acids.